What follows describes a single TCR beta chain. This record comes from a study of blood T cell repertoires in COVID-19. The CDR3 consists of 12 residues. Looked up from germline, CDR1 is SGHRS and CDR2 is YFSETQ. Trimming took off 0 bases at V and 7 bases at J, with 7 bases between the two ends. Repertoires were generated with immunoSEQ multiplex PCR, while TCRdb's copy carries only in-frame clones and drops some. The sample lists approximately 220,000 clones, roughly 80% occurring once. The chain is built from TRBV5-1 and TRBJ1-1; D not resolved. The TCR comes from a woman older than 75 with acute or convalescent COVID-19. The material sequenced was peripheral blood. The CDR3, as DNA: TGCGCCAGCAGCTTGGACCACGGTGAAGCTTTCTTT. Translation: CASSLDHGEAFF.